This T cell receptor beta chain was captured in a study of T cell responses to AZD1222 COVID-19 vaccine. General study points: Without day 14 samples, only post-peak T cell repertoires were studied. Females outnumbered males among donors, who were mostly white British; clonal diversity was possibly underestimated. Nearly half of spike-specific TCRs reportedly go after variant regions that carry no mutations.

With respect to this clone: Its antigen is unidentified.

The analysis combined second doses at about 4 or about 12 weeks. Trimming took off 6 bases at V and 9 bases at J, with 9 bases between the two ends. Germline V gives CDR1 MDHEN, CDR2 SYDVKM. This CDR3 region has 12 residues. Using immunoSEQ multiplex PCR, the repertoire was profiled, and TCRdb retains in-frame clones only, with some absent. The top ten hold 1.3% of the sample, which has approximately 79,000 clones, 83% seen once. Sequencing was performed on peripheral blood, taken 28 days after the second AZD1222 dose. This TCR was recovered from an adult who received the AZD1222 COVID-19 vaccine. The rearrangement joins TRBV28 to TRBJ1-6; D is undetermined. The CDR3: CASSLDSSPLHF. The CDR3 region has the DNA TGTGCCAGCAGCCTAGATAGTTCACCCCTCCACTTT.